Presented here are 32 T cell receptor beta chains from one specimen sequenced in a study of TIL therapy for anti-PD-1-resistant metastatic lung cancer. The libraries were made with immunoSEQ v3. This table comes from immunoSEQ multiplex PCR, and its TCRdb copy is limited to in-frame clones, with some not included. Of 5,000 to 6,500 clones listed, around two thirds were seen once; the top ten hold more than 5.5%. Noted time point: pre-treatment sample, taken before nivolumab and TIL therapy. Pleural nodules or supraclavicular lymph nodes made up most of the excised metastases sampled. Sequencing was performed on tumor tissue, taken at baseline. The origin of the receptors is a person between 25 and 80 years old with non-small cell lung cancer.

J is TRBJ2-1 and V is TRBV20-1; 8 bases map to TRBD2. The trim removed 3 bases at V and 3 bases at J, leaving 4 bases unmatched. Germline values: CDR1 DFQATT, CDR2 SNEGSKA (reference sequence). The CDR3 extends over 14 amino acids. CDR3 region: CSASSGNFYNEQFF. The DNA of the CDR3 is TGCAGTGCTAGTAGCGGGAACTTCTACAATGAGCAGTTCTTC.

In DNA form, the CDR3 reads TGTGCCTGGAGTCGCGGGAATTACGAGCAGTACTTC. Translation gives CAWSRGNYEQYF. The chain links TRBV30 to TRBJ2-7; weak D call: TRBD2 (6 bases). Germline CDR1 is GTSNPN and CDR2 is SVGIG (reference sequence). CDR3 size: 12 residues. Deletions cut 2 bases from V and 4 bases from J, with 9 bases between.

The chain links TRBV11-2 to TRBJ2-7; tentative D call: TRBD1 (6 bases). The V gene's germline CDR1 is SGHAT and CDR2 FQNNGV. The CDR3 is 13 amino acids. Trimming shortened V by 0 bases and J by 3 bases, and 6 bases separated the two germline ends. The CDR3 loop reads CASSLEGGYEQYF. The CDR3, as DNA: TGTGCCAGCAGCTTAGAAGGGGGCTACGAGCAGTACTTC.

This chain connects TRBV24-1 to TRBJ1-2, with D perhaps TRBD1 (5 bases). V gave up 3 bases and J gave up 8 bases, with 18 bases separating them. The CDR3 length is 15 residues. Germline values: CDR1 KGHDR, CDR2 SFDVKD. The CDR3 DNA follows: TGTGCCACCAGTGATCCGTCGGAGGCAGGGTCCGGCTACACCTTC. Translating gives CATSDPSEAGSGYTF.

Only a few counts were recorded for this clone. The chain employs TRBV3-1 (or the pseudogene TRBV3-2) and TRBJ2-7; no firm D call. Germline CDR1 reads LGHDT; CDR2 reads YNNKEL (reference sequence). With 1 base removed from V and 5 bases from J, the gap between germline ends came to 3 bases. The CDR3 is made up of 11 amino acids. DNA for the CDR3: TGTGCCAGCAGCCAAGGCCACGAGCAGTACTTC. It is translated as CASSQGHEQYF.

This clone turned up a few times. Other DNA sequences from this sample encode an identical CDR3 as well. This chain uses TRBV11-2 with TRBJ2-1; D is perhaps TRBD1 (6 bases). V lost 3 bases, J lost 6 bases, and 12 bases lay in between. Per germline, CDR1 SGHAT and CDR2 FQNNGV. This CDR3 region has 14 residues. The chain's CDR3 is CASSFTGPVNEQFF. CDR3 bases: TGTGCCAGCAGCTTTACAGGGCCAGTCAATGAGCAGTTCTTC.

The CDR3 DNA is TGCGCCAGCAGCCTGGGACAGGGGGCAGAGCAGTACTTC. It specifies CASSLGQGAEQYF. This chain joins TRBV4-3 and TRBJ2-7; 12 nucleotides line up with TRBD1. This CDR3 comprises 13 residues. The V gene end was trimmed by 4 bases and the J gene end by 7 bases; junction bases not matched to a gene: 2. Germline values: CDR1 LGHNA, CDR2 YSLEER.

The DNA of the CDR3 is TGTGCCAGCAGTTTACACAATGAGCAGTTCTTC. This encodes CASSLHNEQFF. J is TRBJ2-1 and V is TRBV6-6; D remains ambiguous. V lost 4 bases to trimming and J lost 5 bases, with 3 bases between them. CDR1 and CDR2 (germline): MNHNY, SVGAGI (reference sequence). The CDR3 spans 11 residues.

CDR3 protein: CASSWDRSNTEAFF. CDR3 DNA: TGTGCCAGCAGCTGGGACAGGTCGAACACTGAAGCTTTCTTT. V gene TRBV5-6 combines with J gene TRBJ1-1, with 8 bases aligning to TRBD1. The CDR3 loop spans 14 amino acids. Looked up from germline, CDR1 is SGHDT and CDR2 is YYEEEE. The trim removed 3 bases at V and 1 base at J, leaving 2 bases unmatched.

The chain carries TRBV6-1 and TRBJ2-2; 14 nucleotides line up with TRBD2. The V and J ends lost 1 base and 5 bases, in that order; junction bases with no gene match: 0. CDR3 length: 16 residues. CDR1 is MNHNS and CDR2 is SASEGT in the germline V gene. The CDR3 DNA reads TGTGCCAGCAGTGAAGGGACTAGCGGGGGGACCGGGGAGCTGTTTTTT. It specifies CASSEGTSGGTGELFF.

The chain carries TRBV28 and TRBJ2-5, with D possibly TRBD2 on 6 matching bases. The CDR3 extends over 14 amino acids. V lost 3 bases and J lost 4, with 12 bases in between. Looked up from germline, CDR1 is MDHEN and CDR2 is SYDVKM. The CDR3 sequence: CASSFLEGGETQYF. The DNA of the CDR3 is TGTGCCAGCAGTTTCCTGGAGGGCGGAGAGACCCAGTACTTC.

This rearrangement joins TRBV7-2 to TRBJ1-2; unclear D gene. Trimming removed 1 base from V and 5 bases from J, with 11 bases in between. The CDR3 has 14 amino acids. From germline, CDR1 is SGHTA and CDR2 FQGNSA. This CDR3 reads CASSLDGSLYGYTF. The CDR3 region has the DNA TGTGCCAGCAGCTTAGACGGTAGCTTATATGGCTACACCTTC.

The chain recombines TRBV29-1 with TRBJ2-2; weak D call: TRBD2 (6 bases). This CDR3 has 14 residues. Germline V gives CDR1 SQVTM, CDR2 ANQGSEA. The germline V and J ends were trimmed by 7 bases and 1 base, with 13 bases remaining between them. CDR3 coding DNA: TGCAGCGCATACAGGAGGGGGAACACCGGGGAGCTGTTTTTT. Translated, it gives CSAYRRGNTGELFF.

The J gene is TRBJ2-7, the V gene TRBV5-4; no reliable D call. This CDR3 region has 12 residues. Germline-derived CDR1 and CDR2 are SGHNT and YYREEE (reference sequence). Trimming stripped 0 bases from V and 5 bases from J, with 6 bases between. Written as DNA, the CDR3 is TGTGCCAGCAGCTTGGTAGCCGACGAGCAGTACTTC. Translation gives CASSLVADEQYF. Complete variable domain (other parts from reference TRBV5-4 and TRBJ2-7): ETGVTQSPTHLIKTRGQQVTLRCSSQSGHNTVSWYQQALGQGPQFIFQYYREEENGRGNFPPRFSGLQFPNYSSELNVNALELDDSALYLCASSLVADEQYFGPGTRLTVT.

The J gene is TRBJ1-1, the V gene TRBV12-3 or TRBV12-4; TRBD1 agrees at 11 bases. V lost 4 bases to trimming and J lost 6 bases; unmatched junction nucleotides: 1. CDR3 length: 13 amino acids. The CDR3 loop is CASSWTGGPEAFF. The DNA of the CDR3 is TGTGCCAGCAGTTGGACAGGGGGCCCTGAAGCTTTCTTT.

The chain combines TRBV27 with TRBJ2-1; 14 nucleotides agree with TRBD2. This CDR3 is 16 amino acids long. Germline V gene sequence: CDR1 MNHEY, CDR2 SMNVEV (reference sequence). The ends lost 5 bases at V and 6 bases at J; junction bases unmatched: 6. In DNA form, the CDR3 reads TGTGCCAGCAGTCACCTAGGGACTAGCGGGAGCAATGAGCAGTTCTTC. Its protein product is CASSHLGTSGSNEQFF.

The chain carries TRBV10-2 and TRBJ2-3; 9 nucleotides agree with TRBD2. The CDR3 sequence is 14 residues long. The germline V gene has CDR1 WSHSY and CDR2 SAAADI. Unmatched junction bases numbered 3, after V lost 6 bases and J lost 2 bases. CDR3 amino acids: CASRAGGDTDTQYF. The CDR3 coding sequence is TGCGCCAGCAGGGCGGGGGGGGACACAGATACGCAGTATTTT.

The chain has TRBV24-1 and TRBJ1-1; D might be TRBD1 (5 bases). The CDR3 contains 15 residues. Germline V gives CDR1 KGHDR, CDR2 SFDVKD. V gave up 0 bases and J gave up 5 bases, with 12 bases separating them. The CDR3 DNA reads as TGTGCCACCAGTGATTTGCTGGGGGGAGGTACTGAAGCTTTCTTT. This sequence encodes CATSDLLGGGTEAFF.

The rearrangement links TRBV6-4 to TRBJ2-3; D may be TRBD2 (6 bases). The CDR3 runs 14 residues. Germline CDR1 and CDR2: MRHNA and SNTAGT. Trimming shortened V by 6 bases and J by 4 bases, and 14 bases separated the two germline ends. The CDR3 spells CASSTSGDADTQYF. CDR3 nucleotides: TGTGCCAGCAGCACTTCGGGGGACGCAGATACGCAGTATTTT.

This clone was detected only a few times. The chain links TRBV30 to TRBJ2-3, with D tentatively TRBD2 (5 bases). Per the germline V gene, CDR1 is GTSNPN and CDR2 is SVGIG (reference sequence). The CDR3 contains 14 residues. Trimming left V 3 bases short and J 1 base short, with 11 bases between. CDR3 in amino acids: CAWRAVGGTDTQYF. DNA for the CDR3: TGTGCCTGGAGGGCCGTCGGGGGCACAGATACGCAGTATTTT.

This clone was detected only once. V and J are TRBV7-8 and TRBJ2-3; TRBD2 matches at 9 bases. The V gene end was trimmed by 1 base and the J gene end by 5 bases; junction bases not matched to a gene: 7. Germline CDR1 is SGHVS and CDR2 is FQNEAQ. CDR3 length: 16 amino acids. CDR3 nucleotides: TGTGCCAGCAGCTTAGAGGCGGGAGGGCCGATAGATACGCAGTATTTT. Translating gives CASSLEAGGPIDTQYF.

This clone was counted a few times. V usage is TRBV30 and J usage is TRBJ1-6, with D unresolved. The CDR3 loop spans 13 amino acids. CDR1 GTSNPN and CDR2 SVGIG come from the germline V gene (reference sequence). Trimming cost V 8 bases and J 4 bases, with 12 bases left between them. The CDR3 DNA follows: TGTGCCGCCAGAGGCGAATATAATTCACCCCTCCACTTT. Protein product: CAARGEYNSPLHF.

This rearrangement joins TRBV3-1 (or the pseudogene TRBV3-2) to TRBJ2-5, with unresolved D. V was clipped by 6 bases and J by 2 bases, with 10 bases between them. This CDR3 is 13 amino acids long. CDR1 is LGHDT, CDR2 YNNKEL, per germline (reference sequence). In nucleotides, the CDR3 is TGTGCCAGCAGGTGGACGGCTCAAGAGACCCAGTACTTC. It encodes CASRWTAQETQYF.

CDR3 sequence reads: CASKRQGGSTDTQYF. In DNA form, the CDR3 reads TGCGCCAGCAAGCGACAGGGAGGATCCACAGATACGCAGTATTTT. The chain employs TRBV5-1 and TRBJ2-3, with D maybe TRBD1 (7 bases). The germline V gene has CDR1 SGHRS and CDR2 YFSETQ. Trimming cost V 6 bases and J 2 bases, with 16 bases left between them. CDR3 length equals 15 residues.

The chain combines TRBV19 with TRBJ2-4, with TRBD1 as a possible D gene (7 bases). The V gene's germline CDR1 is LNHDA and CDR2 SQIVND (reference sequence). Trimming removed 1 base at V and 9 bases at J, with 13 bases between. The CDR3 totals 14 residues. The CDR3 is CASSIVAGGSIQYF. The CDR3 DNA reads TGTGCCAGTAGTATAGTTGCAGGGGGGAGCATTCAGTACTTC.

The rearrangement links TRBV6-1 to TRBJ2-3, with no clear D. Trimming removed 2 bases at V and 0 bases at J, with 9 bases between. Germline loops: CDR1 MNHNS, CDR2 SASEGT. The CDR3 runs to 15 residues. The CDR3 sequence is CASSEIRSSTDTQYF. The CDR3 coding sequence is TGTGCCAGCAGTGAAATACGATCTAGCACAGATACGCAGTATTTT.

The sample holds a few counts of this clone. The genes are TRBV30 and TRBJ2-3; no firm D call. The CDR3 is made up of 14 amino acids. V shed 2 bases and J shed 1 base, with 10 bases lying between them. Per germline, CDR1 GTSNPN and CDR2 SVGIG (reference sequence). CDR3 in amino acids: CAWSLGGGTDTQYF. In DNA form, the CDR3 reads TGTGCCTGGAGTCTGGGCGGCGGCACAGATACGCAGTATTTT.

The chain combines TRBV7-2 with TRBJ2-1; tentatively, D is TRBD2 (5 bases). Germline V gene data show CDR1 as SGHTA and CDR2 as FQGNSA. The length of the CDR3 is 18 residues. V lost 0 bases to trimming and J lost 0 bases, with 15 bases between them. In nucleotides, the CDR3 is TGTGCCAGCAGCTTAGCGCGGGTGGGCTGGAGCTCCTACAATGAGCAGTTCTTC. The encoded protein is CASSLARVGWSSYNEQFF.

The chain is built from TRBV28 and TRBJ1-5; 8 positions match TRBD1. There are 15 residues in the CDR3. V was clipped by 3 bases and J by 8 bases; unmatched bases: 9. The germline CDR1 and CDR2 sequences are MDHEN and SYDVKM. Here the CDR3 DNA reads TGTGCCAGCAGTTTCGGACAGGGTAGTAGGGAGCCCCAGCATTTT. This sequence encodes CASSFGQGSREPQHF.

V gene TRBV12-3 or TRBV12-4 combines with J gene TRBJ1-1; D is unresolved. The CDR3 runs 13 residues. The ends were cut back, 5 bases at V and 3 bases at J, with 10 bases in the middle. The chain's CDR3 is CASSPGPDTEAFF. CDR3 bases: TGTGCCAGCAGTCCCGGCCCGGACACTGAAGCTTTCTTT.

V gene TRBV11-2 combines with J gene TRBJ2-1; 9 bases are shared with TRBD2. Germline values: CDR1 SGHAT, CDR2 FQNNGV. The CDR3 totals 18 residues. V shed 1 base and J 7 bases; nucleotides not matched to a gene: 14. The CDR3 here is CASSLGGGIASGKNEQFF. The CDR3 bases are TGTGCCAGCAGCTTAGGGGGGGGTATCGCTAGCGGGAAGAATGAGCAGTTCTTC.

The rearrangement uses TRBV7-9 and TRBJ2-3; D not certain. V lost 3 bases to trimming and J lost 1 base, with 14 bases between them. Germline V CDR1 and CDR2: SEHNR, FQNEAQ (reference sequence). The CDR3 sequence is 16 residues long. As DNA, the CDR3 is TGTGCCAGCAGCTTGGACGTTTCTGGCCGCACAGATACGCAGTATTTT. As protein: CASSLDVSGRTDTQYF. Full variable domain (remainder filled in from reference TRBV7-9 and TRBJ2-3): DTGVSQNPRHKITKRGQNVTFRCDPISEHNRLYWYRQTLGQGPEFLTYFQNEAQLEKSRLLSDRFSAERPKGSFSTLEIQRTEQGDSAMYLCASSLDVSGRTDTQYFGPGTRLTVL.